This is a list of T cell receptor beta chains from one sample in a study of T cell responses to AZD1222 COVID-19 vaccine. Method: immunoSEQ multiplex PCR; TCRdb's copy keeps in-frame clones and lacks some. This table holds more than 80,000 clones, nearly 90% found once. Source: peripheral blood, taken on day 0 of AZD1222 vaccination. Every receptor here comes from an adult in good health. Both conserved end residues are part of each CDR3. The D gene is left open where the match is weak. Size values are once, few and many counts, or a class for expanded clones, and some rows have none.

J: TRBJ1-6
D: NA
size: once
V: TRBV5-1
DNA: TGCGCCAGCACAGCGGCCATATCGGATAATTCACCCCTCCACTTT
CDR3: CASTAAISDNSPLHF

J: TRBJ1-2
D: NA
size: NA
V: TRBV7-9
DNA: TGTGCCAGCAGCTTAGGGGTGTGGATGGGCTACACCTTC
CDR3: CASSLGVWMGYTF

J: TRBJ2-7
D: NA
size: NA
V: TRBV6-5
DNA: TGTGCCAGCAGTCGTGACAACTACGAGCAGTACTTC
CDR3: CASSRDNYEQYF

J: TRBJ2-1
D: NA
size: NA
V: TRBV6-5
DNA: TGTGCCAGCAGTCCACAGGGAAATGAGCAGTTCTTC
CDR3: CASSPQGNEQFF

J: TRBJ1-4
D: NA
size: NA
V: TRBV6-1
DNA: TGTGCCAGCAGTGAATCAGGCTTTGTTGATGAAAAACTGTTTTTT
CDR3: CASSESGFVDEKLFF

J: TRBJ2-1
D: TRBD1
size: NA
V: TRBV11-2
DNA: TGTGCCAGCAGCTTACGGACAGGGGCTCGAAATGAGCAGTTCTTC
CDR3: CASSLRTGARNEQFF

J: TRBJ2-5
D: TRBD2
size: NA
V: TRBV5-1
DNA: TGCGCCAGCAGCTTGGGGCTAGCGGGGGGCCAAGAGACCCAGTACTTC
CDR3: CASSLGLAGGQETQYF

J: TRBJ2-7
D: TRBD2
size: few
V: TRBV27
DNA: TGTGCCAGCAGTTTATCGAATTCAGGTAGCGGGACCGAGCAGTACTTC
CDR3: CASSLSNSGSGTEQYF

J: TRBJ1-1
D: NA
size: NA
V: TRBV13
DNA: TGTGCCAGCAGCCTAACGATCACTGAAGCTTTCTTT
CDR3: CASSLTITEAFF

J: TRBJ2-7
D: NA
size: NA
V: TRBV15
DNA: TGTGCCACCAGCAGAGACCGCGAGGTGCTCTACGAGCAGTACTTC
CDR3: CATSRDREVLYEQYF

J: TRBJ2-3
D: TRBD2
size: NA
V: TRBV5-1
DNA: TGCGCCAGCAGCTCCGGGACTAGCCAGGGTACGCAGTATTTT
CDR3: CASSSGTSQGTQYF

J: TRBJ2-7
D: TRBD1
size: NA
V: TRBV28
DNA: TGTGCCAGCAGCCCTCCCGGGACAGGGGCTGCCTACGAGCAGTACTTC
CDR3: CASSPPGTGAAYEQYF